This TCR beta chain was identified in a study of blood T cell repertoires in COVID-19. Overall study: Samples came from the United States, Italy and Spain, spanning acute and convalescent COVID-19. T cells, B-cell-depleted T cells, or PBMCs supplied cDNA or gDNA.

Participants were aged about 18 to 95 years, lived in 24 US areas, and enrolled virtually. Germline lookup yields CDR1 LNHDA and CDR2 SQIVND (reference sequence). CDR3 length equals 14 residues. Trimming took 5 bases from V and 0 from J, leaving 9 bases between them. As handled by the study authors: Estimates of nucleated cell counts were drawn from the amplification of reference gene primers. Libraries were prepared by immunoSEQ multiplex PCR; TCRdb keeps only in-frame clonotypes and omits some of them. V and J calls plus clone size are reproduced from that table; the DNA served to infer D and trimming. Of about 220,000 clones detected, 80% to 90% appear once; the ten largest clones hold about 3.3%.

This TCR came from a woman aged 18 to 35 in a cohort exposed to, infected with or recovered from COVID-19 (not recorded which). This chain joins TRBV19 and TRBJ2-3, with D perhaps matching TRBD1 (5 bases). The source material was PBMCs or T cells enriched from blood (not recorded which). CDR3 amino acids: CASSSGFSTDTQYF. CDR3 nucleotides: TGTGCCAGTAGTTCAGGGTTTAGCACAGATACGCAGTATTTT.